A selection of T cell receptor beta chains follows, all from one sample in a study of cytomegalovirus exposure and HLA in healthy donors. Only in-frame clones appear in the TCRdb table, and some are missing; sequencing was by immunoSEQ multiplex PCR. The data show some 90,000 clones, with roughly 77% seen just once and about 9.3% held by the top ten. The specimen sequenced was PBMCs. The receptors stem from a human donor in good health. Both conserved end residues are part of each CDR3. The D gene is left open where the match is weak. Not every row has a clone size; where given, it reads once, few, many or a size class.

CDR3nt	CDR3aa	d_gene	abundance	v_gene	j_gene	len
TGCGCCAGCAGCCAGGCCCCTAGCGGGAGCATCTACGAGCAGTACTTC	CASSQAPSGSIYEQYF	TRBD2	.	TRBV4-1	TRBJ2-7	16
TGTGCCAGCAGCGTAGCAGGGGAAAGCTCCTACGAGCAGTACTTC	CASSVAGESSYEQYF	.	.	TRBV9	TRBJ2-7	15
TGTGCCAGCAGCTTAGTCCTAGGGGGCGCTGAAATGGAGACCCAGTACTTC	CASSLVLGGAEMETQYF	TRBD1	.	TRBV7-2	TRBJ2-5	17
TGTGCCAGCAAAGGGGCAGGGGGCTACGAGCAGTACTTC	CASKGAGGYEQYF	TRBD1	.	TRBV28	TRBJ2-7	13
TGCGCCAGCAGCCAAGATCCTAGCGGACACTACGAGCAGTACTTC	CASSQDPSGHYEQYF	TRBD2	.	TRBV4-3	TRBJ2-7	15
TGCGCCAGCAGCCAGGGGCAGCCCGTGCTCGGATCACCCCTCCACTTT	CASSQGQPVLGSPLHF	.	.	TRBV4-3	TRBJ1-6	16
TGTGCCACCAGCAGAGATCGGACTAGCGCTTCAGAGACCCAGTACTTC	CATSRDRTSASETQYF	TRBD2	.	TRBV15	TRBJ2-5	16
TGTGCCAGCTCACCACCGGTGCTAGCGGGGTCCACCGGGGAGCTGTTTTTT	CASSPPVLAGSTGELFF	TRBD2	.	TRBV18	TRBJ2-2	17
TGCAGCGTTGTTGTTACGAACACCGGGGAGCTGTTTTTT	CSVVVTNTGELFF	.	.	TRBV29-1	TRBJ2-2	13
TGTGCCAGTAGTATAGTAGTCGGTGGTGAAAAACTGTTTTTT	CASSIVVGGEKLFF	.	.	TRBV19	TRBJ1-4	14
TGTGCCAGCAGCTTAGGGGGAGTGGGGCAGTTCTTC	CASSLGGVGQFF	.	.	TRBV13	TRBJ2-1	12
TGCGCCAGCAGCCCCGGCGGGGACACCGGGGAGCTGTTTTTT	CASSPGGDTGELFF	.	.	TRBV5-1	TRBJ2-2	14
TGTGCCAGCAGCGTAGTTAGCGGGGCTACAGATACGCAGTATTTT	CASSVVSGATDTQYF	TRBD2	.	TRBV9	TRBJ2-3	15
TGTGCCAGCAGTGGAAAGGGGGTGAACACTGAAGCTTTCTTT	CASSGKGVNTEAFF	.	.	TRBV2	TRBJ1-1	14
TGTGCCAGCAGCTTGGTGGGGGCAGAGGAGCAGTTCTTC	CASSLVGAEEQFF	.	once	TRBV5-4	TRBJ2-1	13
TGTGCCACCACCCAGGGGGTAGGGGCTAACTATGGCTACACCTTC	CATTQGVGANYGYTF	TRBD1	.	TRBV15	TRBJ1-2	15
TGTGCCAGCAGCGTAGCTGTTTTAGGACAGGGGGCGGATGAGCAGTACTTC	CASSVAVLGQGADEQYF	TRBD1	.	TRBV9	TRBJ2-5	17
TGTGCCAGCTCACCCCCCGGGGGAGGTACTGAAGCTTTCTTT	CASSPPGGGTEAFF	.	.	TRBV18	TRBJ1-1	14
TGTGCCAGCAGCCAAGATTGGACAGGGCGTTTTATCTATGGCTACACCTTC	CASSQDWTGRFIYGYTF	TRBD1	.	TRBV14	TRBJ1-2	17
TGTGCCAGCAGTCGCCGGGGGGATACGCAGTATTTT	CASSRRGDTQYF	.	.	TRBV6-5	TRBJ2-3	12